The 21 T cell receptor beta chains reported below all come from one sample, sequenced in a study of cytomegalovirus exposure and HLA in healthy donors. The protocol was immunoSEQ multiplex PCR, while the TCRdb copy is restricted to in-frame clones and leaves out a portion. The repertoire has around 200,000 clones, 80% to 85% of them found once; the top ten carry 2.5% to 3%. Sequenced input: PBMCs. The source is a woman aged 18 to 35 in good health and CMV-seropositive.

This clone was counted once. The V gene is TRBV27, the J gene TRBJ2-1; D is unresolved. V dropped 6 bases and J dropped 4 bases, with 19 bases sitting between them. The CDR3 totals 16 residues. Germline V gene lookup returns CDR1 MNHEY and CDR2 SMNVEV (reference sequence). As DNA, the CDR3 is TGTGCCAGCAGCATCTCAACCTCTCGAGATTACAATGAGCAGTTCTTC. Translated, it gives CASSISTSRDYNEQFF.

The chain has TRBV19 and TRBJ1-6; the D gene is possibly TRBD1 (5 bases). Germline assignment: CDR1 LNHDA and CDR2 SQIVND (reference sequence). Trimming removed 2 bases from V and 5 bases from J, with 10 bases in between. The CDR3 runs 15 residues. This chain's CDR3 is CASSIQGGNNSPLHF. The CDR3 nucleotides read TGTGCCAGTAGTATACAGGGAGGGAATAATTCACCCCTCCACTTT.

In its sample, this clone was seen a few times. This rearrangement joins TRBV5-1 to TRBJ1-1, with 9 bases identical to TRBD1. V lost 6 bases, J lost 4 bases, and 7 bases stayed unmatched. This CDR3 has 14 amino acids. The germline gives CDR1 SGHRS, CDR2 YFSETQ. CDR3 in amino acids: CASTWGQGGTEAFF. The CDR3 nucleotides are TGCGCCAGCACCTGGGGACAGGGCGGCACTGAAGCTTTCTTT.

The chain employs TRBV7-2 and TRBJ2-5; D is perhaps TRBD2 (5 bases). The CDR3 consists of 14 residues. Trimming took off 5 bases at V and 5 bases at J, with 15 bases between the two ends. Germline V lookup: CDR1 SGHTA, CDR2 FQGNSA. The CDR3 region has the DNA TGTGCCAGCAGCCAGAGTGACGGAGGCGAGACCCAGTACTTC. Translating gives CASSQSDGGETQYF.

This clone was picked up one time. This chain joins TRBV6-5 and TRBJ2-7; D possibly corresponds to TRBD1 (6 bases). This CDR3 is built from 15 residues. From germline, CDR1 is MNHEY and CDR2 SVGAGI. Trimming stripped 0 bases from V and 1 base from J, with 10 bases between. The CDR3 loop is CASSYSGQPSYEQYF. CDR3 nucleotides: TGTGCCAGCAGTTACTCTGGACAGCCTTCCTACGAGCAGTACTTC.

J is TRBJ1-2 and V is TRBV25-1; maybe TRBD1 (6 bases). CDR3 size: 17 residues. CDR1 is MGHDK, CDR2 SYGVNS, per germline. V dropped 5 bases and J dropped 5 bases, with 24 bases sitting between them. Here the CDR3 reads CASSRRGRGAEKYGYTF. CDR3 DNA sequence: TGTGCCAGCAGTAGACGGGGCAGGGGTGCGGAGAAGTATGGCTACACCTTC.

The V gene is TRBV29-1, the J gene TRBJ2-5; D unresolved. This CDR3 region has 13 residues. Trimming cost V 3 bases and J 2 bases, with 10 bases left between them. Germline CDR1 is SQVTM and CDR2 is ANQGSEA. CDR3 loop: CSVDVAGQETQYF. In nucleotides, the CDR3 is TGCAGCGTTGACGTCGCAGGACAAGAGACCCAGTACTTC.

This clone was counted between two and nine times. The chain has TRBV19 and TRBJ1-5; D is possibly TRBD1 (6 bases). CDR3 size: 14 residues. Germline loops: CDR1 LNHDA, CDR2 SQIVND (reference sequence). Between the trimmed V and J ends, which lost 4 bases and 7 bases, there was a span of 14 bases. The DNA for the CDR3 is TGTGCCAGTAGTACTACAGGGAAAGGACAGCCCCAGCATTTT. It yields the protein CASSTTGKGQPQHF.

The chain combines TRBV10-1 with TRBJ2-3; D is ambiguous. From germline, CDR1 is WNHNN and CDR2 SYGVQD (reference sequence). The CDR3 is 11 amino acids. Between the trimmed V and J ends, which lost 9 bases and 5 bases, there was a span of 9 bases. The CDR3 nucleotides are TGCGCCAGGGTTAGTAGAGATACGCAGTATTTT. Encoded protein: CARVSRDTQYF.

The rearrangement joins TRBV13 to TRBJ1-2; 9 bases fit TRBD1. CDR1 and CDR2 from the germline V gene are PRHDT and FYEKMQ (reference sequence). The length of the CDR3 is 14 residues. The V and J ends lost 5 bases and 6 bases, in that order; junction bases with no gene match: 7. The DNA for the CDR3 is TGTGCCAGCAGCCGACCCGGGACAGGGCATGGCTACACCTTC. Its protein product is CASSRPGTGHGYTF.

Comment on this clone: The same CDR3 arises from other DNA sequences in this sample as well. The CDR3 DNA sequence: TGTGCCAGCAGAATTGACAGGGGAACCTACGAGCAGTACTTC. This encodes CASRIDRGTYEQYF. The chain joins TRBV27 to TRBJ2-7; TRBD1 aligns across 8 bases. The V gene end was trimmed by 6 bases and the J gene end by 2 bases; junction bases not matched to a gene: 6. The germline V gene encodes CDR1 MNHEY and CDR2 SMNVEV (reference sequence). This CDR3 is built from 14 residues.

This chain links TRBV15 with TRBJ2-7; D gene uncertain. The CDR3 totals 15 residues. V was clipped by 0 bases and J by 0 bases, with 9 bases between them. Germline lookup yields CDR1 LNHNV and CDR2 YYDKDF (reference sequence). The CDR3 bases are TGTGCCACCAGCAGAGATAATTGGAGCTCCTACGAGCAGTACTTC. It codes for CATSRDNWSSYEQYF.

The CDR3 DNA sequence: TGTGCCAGTAGTATGACGGGAGTACTCAATCAGCCCCAGCATTTT. Its translation is CASSMTGVLNQPQHF. The chain is built from TRBV19 and TRBJ1-5; D gene unclear. The CDR3 loop spans 15 amino acids. V was clipped by 3 bases and J by 3 bases, with 12 bases between them. CDR1 and CDR2 from the germline V gene are LNHDA and SQIVND (reference sequence).

This sequence joins TRBV29-1 and TRBJ1-1; 7 bases map to TRBD1. The CDR3 has 13 residues. The V gene's germline CDR1 is SQVTM and CDR2 ANQGSEA. Germline trimming cut 1 base from V and 6 bases from J; bases unmatched to any gene: 5. The CDR3 DNA follows: TGCAGCGTTGAAGCCCCAGACAGGGCTGAAGCTTTCTTT. Protein sequence: CSVEAPDRAEAFF.

The genes are TRBV19 and TRBJ2-6; D might be TRBD2 (5 bases). V was clipped by 7 bases and J by 2 bases, with 15 bases between them. The CDR3 extends over 16 amino acids. CDR1 is LNHDA, CDR2 SQIVND, per germline (reference sequence). The CDR3 sequence: CASTGKDPPGANVLTF. CDR3 DNA: TGTGCCAGTACGGGAAAGGACCCCCCTGGGGCCAACGTCCTGACTTTC. Combining the CDR3 with reference TRBV19 and TRBJ2-6 gives the whole variable domain DGGITQSPKYLFRKEGQNVTLSCEQNLNHDAMYWYRQDPGQGLRLIYYSQIVNDFQKGDIAEGYSVSREKKESFPLTVTSAQKNPTAFYLCASTGKDPPGANVLTFGAGSRLTVL.

This chain joins TRBV6-5 and TRBJ1-3; no clear D. The CDR3 spans 15 residues. Germline V lookup: CDR1 MNHEY, CDR2 SVGAGI. V was trimmed by 0 bases and J by 1 base, leaving 7 bases between them. CDR3 protein: CASSYSAGSGNTIYF. The CDR3 DNA sequence: TGTGCCAGCAGTTACTCCGCGGGTTCTGGAAACACCATATATTTT.

In this sample, this clone turned up a few times. The chain links TRBV5-1 to TRBJ2-1; D is possibly TRBD2 (6 bases). CDR3 size: 16 residues. Trimming removed 0 bases from V and 1 base from J, with 11 bases in between. Germline values: CDR1 SGHRS, CDR2 YFSETQ. The CDR3 DNA follows: TGCGCCAGCAGCTTGGGCGGGGTTGGGTCCTACAATGAGCAGTTCTTC. This gives the protein CASSLGGVGSYNEQFF.

The CDR3 nucleotides are TGTGCCAGCAGCTTAGCCGTCTACAATGAGCAGTTCTTC. It yields the protein CASSLAVYNEQFF. This chain joins TRBV7-9 and TRBJ2-1; the D is unclear. This CDR3 spans 13 amino acids. From germline, CDR1 is SEHNR and CDR2 FQNEAQ (reference sequence). V was shortened by 0 bases and J by 3 bases, with 3 bases between the two germline ends.

The rearrangement uses TRBV7-3 and TRBJ2-7; TRBD2 is a possible D gene (5 bases). Trimming cost V 2 bases and J 6 bases, with 14 bases left between them. Germline V lookup: CDR1 SGHTA, CDR2 FQGTGA. The length of the CDR3 is 14 residues. The CDR3 nucleotides read TGTGCCAGCAGCTTATTGGACGGTGGAGGCGAGCAGTACTTC. Amino acid sequence: CASSLLDGGGEQYF.

This chain links TRBV7-9 with TRBJ2-7, with TRBD1 matching 10 bases. CDR1 and CDR2 from the germline V gene are SEHNR and FQNEAQ (reference sequence). This CDR3 has 17 residues. V dropped 4 bases and J dropped 5; count of bases not matched to a gene: 14. The CDR3 DNA sequence: TGTGCCAGCAGCTCAACGTCTGCGGGACAGGGGCTAAACGAGCAGTACTTC. Amino acid sequence: CASSSTSAGQGLNEQYF.

This chain joins TRBV6-1 and TRBJ1-1; D possibly corresponds to TRBD1 (6 bases). The germline V gene has CDR1 MNHNS and CDR2 SASEGT. The V end lost 10 bases, the J end lost 5 bases, and 14 bases lay between the germline ends. The CDR3 totals 12 residues. CDR3 region: CATTPRGTEAFF. For the CDR3, the DNA is TGTGCCACCACCCCTAGGGGGACTGAAGCTTTCTTT.